This T cell receptor beta chain was sequenced in a study of immune characterization of retroperitoneal liposarcoma. TCRdb reanalysed the PCR reads using MiXCR and keeps one entry per CDR3 protein. The sample holds roughly 10,000 distinct CDR3 sequences, about 27% seen once. The receptor's source is a male donor with retroperitoneal liposarcoma. The material sequenced was tumor tissue.

CDR3: CASSEDRRGIREQFF. The CDR3 nucleotides are TGCGCCAGCAGTGAGGACAGGAGGGGCATCCGCGAGCAGTTCTTC. This rearrangement joins TRBV10-1 to TRBJ2-1, with D possibly being TRBD1 or TRBD2 (6 bases each). Between the trimmed V and J ends, which lost 2 bases and 10 bases, there was a span of 18 bases. The CDR3 spans 15 residues. Germline lookup yields CDR1 WNHNN and CDR2 SYGVQD (reference sequence).